These 27 T cell receptor beta chains originate from one sample sequenced in a study of shared clonotypes between healthy human individuals. TCRdb's copy holds only in-frame clones and misses some; the assay was immunoSEQ multiplex PCR. This table has over 2 million clones, roughly 95% appearing once. The material sequenced was naive CD4+ T cells sorted from blood. The subset was: CD45RA+ positively selected. The receptors were sampled from a man younger than 30 in good health.

The chain has TRBV6-1 and TRBJ1-4; 12 bases match TRBD1. With V trimmed by 2 bases and J by 7 bases, 2 bases remained unmatched. The CDR3 runs to 15 residues. CDR1 is MNHNS, CDR2 SASEGT, per germline. The CDR3 here is CASSEWDRGPEKLFF. For the CDR3, the DNA is TGTGCCAGCAGTGAATGGGACAGGGGGCCTGAAAAACTGTTTTTT.

V and J are TRBV29-1 and TRBJ2-5; 8 bases agree with TRBD1. Trimming took 7 bases from V and 4 from J; bases not matched to a gene: 8. This CDR3 is 13 amino acids long. In germline, CDR1 is SQVTM, CDR2 ANQGSEA. The CDR3 sequence is CSADRAIGETQYF. The CDR3 DNA reads TGCAGCGCGGACAGGGCAATTGGAGAGACCCAGTACTTC.

V gene TRBV29-1 combines with J gene TRBJ2-3; TRBD2 aligns across 7 bases. This CDR3 comprises 14 residues. Per germline, CDR1 SQVTM and CDR2 ANQGSEA. V was pared by 4 bases and J by 0 bases, with 4 bases of the junction left unmatched. CDR3 sequence (DNA): TGCAGCGTTGGGCTAGCGGCTAGCACAGATACGCAGTATTTT. Translation: CSVGLAASTDTQYF.

The chain joins TRBV28 to TRBJ2-1; TRBD2 matches at 8 bases. V was pared by 2 bases and J by 0 bases, with 3 bases of the junction left unmatched. The CDR3 is made up of 16 amino acids. The germline V gene has CDR1 MDHEN and CDR2 SYDVKM. CDR3 DNA sequence: TGTGCCAGCAGTTTAACTAGCGGTAACTCCTACAATGAGCAGTTCTTC. It is translated as CASSLTSGNSYNEQFF.

The genes are TRBV4-1 and TRBJ1-5; D unclear. Germline lookup yields CDR1 MGHRA and CDR2 YSYEKL. The CDR3 totals 13 residues. The germline V and J ends were trimmed by 0 bases and 7 bases, with 7 bases remaining between them. CDR3 protein: CASSQEGYQPQHF. CDR3 DNA: TGCGCCAGCAGCCAAGAAGGGTACCAGCCCCAGCATTTT.

This sequence joins TRBV5-5 and TRBJ2-3; D might be TRBD1 or TRBD2, each matching 5 bases. Germline assignment: CDR1 SGHKS and CDR2 YYEKEE (reference sequence). The CDR3 runs 16 residues. The ends were cut back, 1 base at V and 4 bases at J, with 16 bases in the middle. For the CDR3, the DNA is TGTGCCAGCAGCTTGTTACGGGGCCTTGTCGCAGATACGCAGTATTTT. Translating it yields CASSLLRGLVADTQYF.

The chain has TRBV28 and TRBJ1-2; D is perhaps TRBD1 (6 bases). The germline CDR1 and CDR2 sequences are MDHEN and SYDVKM. There are 12 residues in the CDR3. V lost 7 bases and J 8 bases, leaving 14 bases between the germline ends. CDR3 in amino acids: CASNGQPGGYTF. In nucleotides, the CDR3 is TGTGCCAGCAACGGACAGCCTGGGGGCTACACCTTC.

The chain's CDR3 is CASSQGQRDTEAFF. The CDR3, as DNA: TGTGCCAGCTCACAGGGACAGAGGGACACTGAAGCTTTCTTT. V and J are TRBV18 and TRBJ1-1, with 7 bases that match TRBD1. V was clipped by 4 bases and J by 3 bases; unmatched bases: 5. Germline CDR1 and CDR2: KGHSH and LQKENI. The CDR3 covers 14 residues. The entire variable domain, with the rest obtained from reference TRBV18 and TRBJ1-1, is as follows: NAGVMQNPRHLVRRRGQEARLRCSPMKGHSHVYWYRQLPEEGLKFMVYLQKENIIDESGMPKERFSAEFPKEGPSILRIQQVVRGDSAAYFCASSQGQRDTEAFFGQGTRLTVV.

The CDR3 DNA reads TGTGCCAGCTACTCACAGGGGATAGGTACTGAAGCTTTCTTT. It encodes CASYSQGIGTEAFF. The gene calls are TRBV7-9 and TRBJ1-1; 7 bases are a match to TRBD1. CDR1 is SEHNR, CDR2 FQNEAQ, per germline (reference sequence). The V and J ends lost 8 bases and 5 bases, in that order; junction bases with no gene match: 11. CDR3 length equals 14 residues. The variable domain in full, with the rest retrieved from reference TRBV7-9 and TRBJ1-1, is DTGVSQNPRHKITKRGQNVTFRCDPISEHNRLYWYRQTLGQGPEFLTYFQNEAQLEKSRLLSDRFSAERPKGSFSTLEIQRTEQGDSAMYLCASYSQGIGTEAFFGQGTRLTVV.

A single count supports this clone. The genes are TRBV7-2 and TRBJ2-3; 8 bases align to TRBD2. Germline V lookup: CDR1 SGHTA, CDR2 FQGNSA. The CDR3 spans 15 residues. Trimming removed 6 bases from V and 2 bases from J; junction bases left unmatched: 7. The CDR3 bases are TGTGCCAGCAGTTCTGTAGCGGGGAACACAGATACGCAGTATTTT. This codes for CASSSVAGNTDTQYF. The full variable domain, in which reference TRBV7-2 and TRBJ2-3 provide the parts outside the CDR3, is GAGVSQSPSNKVTEKGKDVELRCDPISGHTALYWYRQSLGQGLEFLIYFQGNSAPDKSGLPSDRFSAERTGGSVSTLTIQRTQQEDSAVYLCASSSVAGNTDTQYFGPGTRLTVL.

This clone appeared a single time. In DNA form, the CDR3 reads TGCGCCAGCAGCTTGGGCCAGGTAGATCCCCTCGAGCAGTACTTC. Translated, it gives CASSLGQVDPLEQYF. The rearrangement links TRBV5-1 to TRBJ2-7; D is ambiguous. Trimming removed 0 bases at V and 6 bases at J, with 16 bases between. The CDR3 is 15 residues long. The germline CDR1 and CDR2 sequences are SGHRS and YFSETQ. Looking up the rest from reference TRBV5-1 and TRBJ2-7 gives the full variable domain: KAGVTQTPRYLIKTRGQQVTLSCSPISGHRSVSWYQQTPGQGLQFLFEYFSETQRNKGNFPGRFSGRQFSNSRSEMNVSTLELGDSALYLCASSLGQVDPLEQYFGPGTRLTVT.

The rearrangement joins TRBV6-1 to TRBJ2-7; D may correspond to TRBD1 or TRBD2 (6 bases each). Germline V gene data show CDR1 as MNHNS and CDR2 as SASEGT. The CDR3 has 14 amino acids. V was pared by 2 bases and J by 12 bases, with 20 bases between. In DNA, the CDR3 is TGTGCCAGCAGTGAACTGGGGGCGGGGATCAATGCGTACTTC. Translated: CASSELGAGINAYF.

This chain joins TRBV6-1 and TRBJ2-6; no clear D. This CDR3 contains 15 residues. CDR1 is MNHNS, CDR2 SASEGT, per germline. The germline V and J ends were trimmed by 3 bases and 2 bases, with 8 bases remaining between them. CDR3 loop: CASSDRLPGANVLTF. CDR3 DNA sequence: TGTGCCAGCAGTGACAGGCTTCCTGGGGCCAACGTCCTGACTTTC.

In its sample, this clone was seen once. This sequence joins TRBV30 and TRBJ1-3; a possible D gene is TRBD1 (5 bases). V dropped 0 bases and J dropped 0 bases, with 9 bases sitting between them. Germline loops: CDR1 GTSNPN, CDR2 SVGIG (reference sequence). The CDR3 totals 15 residues. The CDR3 protein is CAWSVGARSGNTIYF. DNA for the CDR3: TGTGCCTGGAGTGTAGGGGCCCGCTCTGGAAACACCATATATTTT.

V and J are TRBV28 and TRBJ2-5; no clear D. The germline V gene encodes CDR1 MDHEN and CDR2 SYDVKM. V lost 6 bases and J 2 bases, leaving 13 bases between the germline ends. The CDR3 has 14 amino acids. The CDR3 nucleotides are TGTGCCAGCAGCCAATACAGAGGACAAGAGACCCAGTACTTC. This gives the protein CASSQYRGQETQYF.

The chain combines TRBV7-2 with TRBJ1-1; D possibly corresponds to TRBD1 (5 bases). V dropped 1 base and J dropped 8 bases, with 14 bases sitting between them. This CDR3 is built from 14 residues. The germline V gene has CDR1 SGHTA and CDR2 FQGNSA. CDR3 protein: CASSLVIFGGEAFF. CDR3 nucleotides: TGTGCCAGCAGCTTAGTTATATTCGGGGGAGAAGCTTTCTTT.

As to this clone: The sample contains more than one DNA sequence encoding this CDR3. The J gene is TRBJ1-2, the V gene TRBV20-1, with TRBD1 as a possible D gene (5 bases). Trimming took off 6 bases at V and 4 bases at J, with 9 bases between the two ends. Germline-derived CDR1 and CDR2 are DFQATT and SNEGSKA (reference sequence). The CDR3 is made up of 11 amino acids. The CDR3 sequence is CSATGVYGYTF. The CDR3 DNA sequence: TGCAGTGCCACAGGAGTCTATGGCTACACCTTC.

CDR3 region: CASSSTSYNEQFF. CDR3 sequence (DNA): TGTGCCAGCAGCTCCACTTCCTACAATGAGCAGTTCTTC. The rearrangement uses TRBV11-3 and TRBJ2-1; D remains unclear. Germline-derived CDR1 and CDR2 are SGHNT and YENEEA. The V and J ends lost 4 bases and 1 base respectively, with 5 bases between them. This CDR3 has 13 amino acids. Full variable domain (rest looked up from reference TRBV11-3 and TRBJ2-1): EAGVVQSPRYKIIEKKQPVAFWCNPISGHNTLYWYLQNLGQGPELLIRYENEEAVDDSQLPKDRFSAERLKGVDSTLKIQPAELGDSAVYLCASSSTSYNEQFFGPGTRLTVL.

This chain uses TRBV5-1 with TRBJ2-2, with D possibly being TRBD2 (6 bases). Germline V gives CDR1 SGHRS, CDR2 YFSETQ. The CDR3 is 15 residues long. With 5 bases removed from V and 5 bases from J, the gap between germline ends came to 16 bases. The CDR3 region is CASSLGAGSTGELFF. The DNA of the CDR3 is TGCGCCAGCAGTTTAGGGGCGGGATCGACCGGGGAGCTGTTTTTT.

With regard to this clone: Other DNA variants within this sample encode the same CDR3. V gene TRBV29-1 combines with J gene TRBJ1-2; 7 nucleotides agree with TRBD1. The length of the CDR3 is 12 residues. The germline V gene has CDR1 SQVTM and CDR2 ANQGSEA. V shed 6 bases, J shed 2 bases, and the junction held 3 bases outside the gene matches. CDR3 region: CSVRTGNYGYTF. The CDR3 coding sequence is TGCAGCGTAAGGACAGGCAACTATGGCTACACCTTC.

This chain uses TRBV6-5 with TRBJ1-5, with D tentatively TRBD1 (5 bases). The CDR3 spans 15 residues. The germline V gene encodes CDR1 MNHEY and CDR2 SVGAGI. V lost 6 bases, J lost 0 bases, and 12 bases lay in between. The CDR3 sequence: CASRSDRRSNQPQHF. CDR3 nucleotides: TGTGCCAGCAGATCAGACAGACGTAGCAATCAGCCCCAGCATTTT.

The V call is TRBV19, the J call TRBJ2-3; TRBD2 aligns across 9 bases. V was pared by 6 bases and J by 4 bases, with 5 bases of the junction left unmatched. Germline V gene data show CDR1 as LNHDA and CDR2 as SQIVND (reference sequence). The CDR3 is 14 residues long. CDR3 region: CASSLSGSADTQYF. CDR3 sequence (DNA): TGTGCCAGTAGCCTTAGCGGGAGTGCAGATACGCAGTATTTT.

The gene calls are TRBV10-3 and TRBJ2-1; a weak D match, TRBD1 (5 bases). The CDR3 runs to 12 residues. The germline V and J ends were trimmed by 2 bases and 8 bases, with 7 bases remaining between them. The germline V gene encodes CDR1 ENHRY and CDR2 SYGVKD. Here the CDR3 DNA reads TGTGCCATCAGTGAGAAGGGGCATGAGCAGTTCTTC. This gives the protein CAISEKGHEQFF.

This chain's CDR3 is CASSPSGLAGGPHEQFF. In DNA, the CDR3 is TGCGCCAGCAGCCCCTCAGGACTAGCGGGGGGGCCCCATGAGCAGTTCTTC. This chain uses TRBV5-1 with TRBJ2-1, with 15 bases fitting TRBD2. The CDR3 has 17 amino acids. Germline assignment: CDR1 SGHRS and CDR2 YFSETQ. The ends lost 4 bases at V and 8 bases at J; junction bases unmatched: 10.

V is TRBV29-1 and J is TRBJ1-1, with D maybe TRBD1 (5 bases). This CDR3 has 13 amino acids. The ends were cut back, 6 bases at V and 1 base at J, with 12 bases in the middle. Germline V lookup: CDR1 SQVTM, CDR2 ANQGSEA. DNA of the CDR3: TGCAGCGTCCTCGGGACCGGGAACACTGAAGCTTTCTTT. Protein: CSVLGTGNTEAFF.

As regards this clone: The junction differs from germline at one of its ends, possibly a read error. V usage is TRBV28 and J usage is TRBJ1-2, with D tentatively TRBD1 (6 bases). Germline V gives CDR1 MDHEN, CDR2 SYDVKM. This CDR3 comprises 18 residues. The CDR3 DNA sequence: TGTGCCAGCAGAGAGCCCGGGACAACAGAAAGGACTATGGCTACACTTGGCTTC. Amino acids: CASREPGTTERTMATLGF.

The chain has TRBV29-1 and TRBJ1-2; D remains ambiguous. Germline V CDR1 and CDR2: SQVTM, ANQGSEA. V was clipped by 4 bases and J by 5 bases, with 14 bases between them. The CDR3 spans 13 residues. The CDR3 sequence: CSVGSYLEYGYTF. Here the CDR3 DNA reads TGCAGCGTTGGATCCTACCTCGAGTATGGCTACACCTTC. The complete variable domain, with remaining parts taken from reference TRBV29-1 and TRBJ1-2, reads SAVISQKPSRDICQRGTSLTIQCQVDSQVTMMFWYRQQPGQSLTLIATANQGSEATYESGFVIDKFPISRPNLTFSTLTVSNMSPEDSSIYLCSVGSYLEYGYTFGSGTRLTVV.